This entry is about one T cell receptor beta chain. As processed by the authors: Using reference gene primer amplification, nucleated cell counts were estimated. Data came from immunoSEQ multiplex PCR; TCRdb stores just in-frame clones and leaves some out. The V and J calls and clone size were taken over from that table, and D and trimming were inferred from the DNA. Among 200,000 to 250,000 clones listed, about 90% were seen once. Participants reported their clinical history, and cohort assignment relied on those reports. Germline CDR1 and CDR2: SNHLY and FYNNEI. V lost 3 bases, J lost 9 bases, and 12 bases lay in between. The CDR3 runs to 13 residues. The source of the sample is a study of blood T cell repertoires in COVID-19. The wider study: Both acute and convalescent COVID-19 samples were obtained from the United States, Italy and Spain. PBMCs, B-cell-depleted T cells, or T cells provided the cDNA or gDNA that made up the material.

The sequenced material came from PBMCs or T cells enriched from blood (not recorded which). This TCR came from a woman aged 45-60 years with acute COVID-19. This rearrangement joins TRBV2 to TRBJ2-1; D possibly corresponds to TRBD1 (6 bases). The CDR3 nucleotides are TGTGCCAGCAGTGAGCTTAGGGGGTCTGAGCAGTTCTTC. It encodes CASSELRGSEQFF.